A selection of T cell receptor beta chains follows, all from one sample in a study of T cell responses to AZD1222 COVID-19 vaccine. Profiled with immunoSEQ multiplex PCR; TCRdb holds only in-frame clones, not every one. The sample consists of about 180,000 clones, around 87% of them appearing once. Sequenced material: peripheral blood, taken on day 0 of AZD1222 vaccination. Receptors originate from an adult in good health. Both conserved end residues are part of each CDR3. The D gene is left open where the match is weak. For some rows the clone size is stated as once, few or many, or as a class when expanded; others skip it.

TRBJ2-1	.	TRBV5-1	TRBD2	CATSRGGGSYNEQFF	TGCGCCACCTCGCGAGGCGGGGGCTCCTACAATGAGCAGTTCTTC
TRBJ1-6	.	TRBV18	.	CASSRGDNSFYNSPLHF	TGTGCCAGCTCACGAGGGGACAATAGCTTCTATAATTCACCCCTCCACTTT
TRBJ2-2	.	TRBV29-1	.	CSARGTGELFF	TGCAGCGCTAGGGGCACCGGGGAGCTGTTTTTT
TRBJ2-3	.	TRBV27	TRBD2	CASSLSGTSGGYF	TGTGCCAGCAGTTTATCGGGGACTAGCGGGGGTTATTTT
TRBJ2-7	.	TRBV10-2	.	CASSELIDEQYF	TGCGCCAGCAGTGAACTTATTGACGAGCAGTACTTC
TRBJ2-7	.	TRBV20-1	.	CSAYEDPGYF	TGCAGTGCCTATGAGGACCCGGGGTACTTC
TRBJ1-5	few	TRBV11-2	TRBD1	CASSLVGGTDNQPQHF	TGTGCCAGCAGCTTAGTCGGAGGGACAGACAATCAGCCCCAGCATTTT
TRBJ2-2	.	TRBV19	.	CASRARGNTGELFF	TGTGCCAGTAGGGCCAGGGGGAACACCGGGGAGCTGTTTTTT
TRBJ1-2	.	TRBV27	TRBD1	CASKDMGQGTNYGYTF	TGTGCCAGCAAAGATATGGGACAGGGGACTAACTATGGCTACACCTTC
TRBJ2-1	.	TRBV6-5	.	CASRLRGYNEQFF	TGTGCCAGCAGACTAAGGGGCTACAATGAGCAGTTCTTC
TRBJ1-5	.	TRBV19	.	CASSIGVPYQPQHF	TGTGCCAGTAGTATAGGGGTGCCTTATCAGCCCCAGCATTTT
TRBJ1-5	.	TRBV5-6	TRBD1	CASSPDRNQPQHF	TGTGCCAGCAGCCCGGACAGGAATCAGCCCCAGCATTTT
TRBJ1-3	.	TRBV2	.	CASEGYGNTIYF	TGTGCCAGCGAGGGGTACGGAAACACCATATATTTT
TRBJ2-2	.	TRBV29-1	TRBD1	CSAGQGGRELFF	TGCAGCGCCGGACAGGGCGGAAGGGAGCTGTTTTTT
TRBJ2-5	.	TRBV4-1	.	CASSKDWAEETQYF	TGCGCCAGCAGCAAAGATTGGGCAGAGGAGACCCAGTACTTC
TRBJ2-5	.	TRBV9	.	CASSVESSTETQYF	TGTGCCAGCAGCGTAGAGTCGTCCACAGAGACCCAGTACTTC
TRBJ2-7	.	TRBV6-5	.	CASSYTAGSGYEQYF	TGTGCCAGCAGTTACACGGCGGGATCGGGCTACGAGCAGTACTTC
TRBJ2-2	few	TRBV2	.	CASSELHSNTGELFF	TGTGCCAGCAGTGAATTGCACAGTAACACCGGGGAGCTGTTTTTT
TRBJ2-6	once	TRBV5-4	.	CASSLVTRAGANVLTF	TGTGCCAGCAGCTTGGTGACTCGCGCTGGGGCCAACGTCCTGACTTTC
TRBJ2-1	few	TRBV7-9	.	CASSLFGSMDEQFF	TGTGCCAGCAGCTTATTCGGGAGTATGGATGAGCAGTTCTTC
TRBJ2-3	.	TRBV5-1	.	CASSSNTDTQYF	TGCGCCAGCAGTTCGAACACAGATACGCAGTATTTT
TRBJ2-7	.	TRBV5-4	TRBD1	CASSHRQGRSYEQYF	TGTGCCAGCAGCCACCGACAGGGGCGGTCCTACGAGCAGTACTTC
TRBJ2-1	.	TRBV27	.	CASSLPGYEQFF	TGTGCCAGCAGTTTACCAGGCTATGAGCAGTTCTTC
TRBJ2-3	.	TRBV2	.	CASRIWGGVTDTQYF	TGTGCCAGCAGGATTTGGGGGGGCGTCACAGATACGCAGTATTTT
TRBJ1-2	.	TRBV12-3/TRBV12-4	.	CASSLVRGKGYTF	TGTGCCAGCAGTTTGGTAAGGGGCAAGGGCTACACCTTC
TRBJ2-2	.	TRBV3-1/TRBV3-2	.	CASSQANRREMFANTGELFF	TGTGCCAGCAGCCAAGCAAACAGAAGAGAGATGTTCGCGAACACCGGGGAGCTGTTTTTT
TRBJ1-2	.	TRBV13	TRBD1	CASSFRQGLAGYTF	TGTGCCAGCAGCTTCCGACAGGGGCTAGCTGGCTACACCTTC
TRBJ2-1	.	TRBV7-9	TRBD2	CASSASGSSYNEQFF	TGTGCCAGCAGCGCTAGCGGGAGCTCCTACAATGAGCAGTTCTTC
TRBJ2-3	.	TRBV7-9	.	CASSLGIGGRGTQYF	TGTGCCAGCAGCTTAGGAATTGGAGGAAGGGGTACGCAGTATTTT
TRBJ1-2	once	TRBV7-9	.	CASSPSPMRDNGYTF	TGTGCCAGCAGCCCCTCCCCGATGAGGGATAATGGCTACACCTTC
TRBJ2-6	.	TRBV5-4	.	CASSPGDRSGANVLTF	TGTGCCAGCAGCCCGGGTGATCGCTCTGGGGCCAACGTCCTGACTTTC
TRBJ2-1	.	TRBV4-1	.	CASSQDRPIGTYNEQFF	TGCGCCAGCAGCCAAGATCGGCCTATAGGGACCTACAATGAGCAGTTCTTC
TRBJ1-2	.	TRBV19	.	CASSIPGPPYINTF	TGTGCCAGTAGTATCCCGGGACCCCCATATATCAACACCTTC
TRBJ2-7	.	TRBV10-3	TRBD1	CAIQNGRDSYEQYF	TGTGCCATCCAAAACGGCCGGGACAGCTACGAGCAGTACTTC
TRBJ1-1	.	TRBV6-5	.	CASSRWDTEAFF	TGTGCCAGCAGTAGGTGGGACACTGAAGCTTTCTTT
TRBJ1-2	.	TRBV24-1	.	CATSETLGGSGSNYGYTF	TGTGCCACCAGTGAAACCCTGGGGGGATCCGGGTCTAACTATGGCTACACCTTC
TRBJ1-5	.	TRBV15	.	CATSRDSAHYSNQPQHF	TGTGCCACCAGCAGAGATTCGGCACATTATAGCAATCAGCCCCAGCATTTT
TRBJ2-7	once	TRBV7-7	.	CASSLSGRGENEQYF	TGTGCCAGCAGCTTGAGTGGGAGGGGGGAGAACGAGCAGTACTTC
TRBJ1-5	.	TRBV5-4	.	CASSLGGNNQPQHF	TGTGCCAGCAGCTTGGGGGGGAACAATCAGCCCCAGCATTTT
TRBJ2-5	.	TRBV11-2	.	CASSLDRAQQGTQYF	TGTGCCAGCAGCTTAGACCGGGCCCAACAGGGGACCCAGTACTTC
TRBJ1-6	few	TRBV10-3	TRBD1	CAIREKSGQGNSPLHF	TGTGCCATCAGAGAAAAGTCGGGACAGGGGAATTCACCCCTCCACTTT
TRBJ1-5	.	TRBV4-1	.	CASSQDTGWWQPQHF	TGCGCCAGCAGCCAAGACACAGGGTGGTGGCAGCCCCAGCATTTT
TRBJ2-7	.	TRBV7-2	TRBD1	CASSRDRGTYEQYF	TGTGCCAGCAGCCGGGACAGGGGAACCTACGAGCAGTACTTC